This T cell receptor (beta chain) was identified in a study of T-cell memory formation after mild COVID-19. Turning to the study itself: Clusters were largely donor specific.

Study-wide results and caveats: CD4+ bias marked clones expanding day 15 to 37, unlike balanced contracting clones.

In its sample, this clonotype was seen a few times. Its antigen is currently unknown. Trimming removed 5 bases from V and 2 bases from J, with 21 bases in between. This CDR3 comprises 17 residues. Germline V CDR1 and CDR2: LNHNV, YYDKDF (reference sequence). Using its own MiXCR run on the 5' RACE reads, TCRdb lists one record per CDR3 protein. This repertoire shows 400,000 to 500,000 distinct CDR3 sequences, roughly a quarter found once; its top ten account for 8.5% to 10%. The origin of this receptor is an adult woman who had mild COVID-19 (a few samples of this study predate the infection). Cell type and time point are not known. The sample was PBMCs or a T cell subset sorted from them (not recorded which). V is TRBV15 and J is TRBJ1-2, with D uncertain. CDR3 amino acids: CATSGRGGSHINYGYTF. DNA of the CDR3: TGTGCCACCAGCGGAAGAGGCGGCAGCCACATCAACTATGGCTACACCTTC.